Sequencing of this TCR beta chain was carried out in a study of shared clonotypes between healthy human individuals. About the research overall: CD4 naive cells filled three plates per donor, CD4 memory three, CD8 naive two and CD8 memory one.

The donors were adults (healthy and HIV-negative) with no recent acute infections or vaccinations. TCRdb's table, derived via immunoSEQ multiplex PCR, lists solely in-frame clones and lacks some. Of just over 2,000,000 clones in the sample, around 95% were seen once. The ends were cut back, 3 bases at V and 3 bases at J, with 6 bases in the middle. CDR1 and CDR2 from the germline V gene are DFQATT and SNEGSKA (reference sequence). The CDR3 has 11 residues. As for this clone: The antigen is not known. Different DNA sequences within this sample yield the same CDR3.

Regarding the study as a whole: Non-shared clonotypes had lower generation probabilities than clonotypes shared by all four sorted-subset donors. Around 4.9% of naive CD4 clonotypes were shared across four donors.

The sequenced sample consisted of naive CD4+ T cells sorted from blood. Documented subset: CD45RA+ positively selected. This chain joins TRBV20-1 and TRBJ2-7; possibly TRBD1 for D (5 bases). This TCR was recovered from a man aged 18 to 30 in good health. CDR3 sequence (DNA): TGCAGTGCTAGCCAGGGCTACGAGCAGTACTTC. This sequence encodes CSASQGYEQYF.